The T cell receptor beta chain described here comes from a study of T cell responses to AZD1222 COVID-19 vaccine. Study-level points and caveats: Baseline serostatus was positive in only a handful of AZD1222 recipients. Only after the peak T cell response were repertoires sampled. The reported proportion of spike-specific TCRs targeting unmutated variant regions was nearly half. Most donors were white British, females outnumbered males, and clonal diversity was possibly underestimated.

Regarding this clone: What it recognizes is unknown.

The germline V gene encodes CDR1 MRHNA and CDR2 SNTAGT. The V end lost 3 bases, the J end lost 6 bases, and 31 bases lay between the germline ends. The length of the CDR3 is 20 residues. TCRdb's table, derived via immunoSEQ multiplex PCR, lists solely in-frame clones and lacks some. The data show 150,000 to 200,000 clones, over 90% seen once. The TCR was taken from an adult in good health. This chain joins TRBV6-4 and TRBJ2-3, with unresolved D. The sample consisted of peripheral blood, taken on day 0 of AZD1222 vaccination. CDR3 in amino acids: CASSDESPLRRRWAFDTQYF. DNA of the CDR3: TGTGCCAGCAGTGATGAATCACCCCTGAGGCGCCGGTGGGCGTTTGATACGCAGTATTTT.